These 24 T cell receptor beta chains share one sample of origin, sequenced in a study of blood T cell repertoires in COVID-19. Clones were sequenced by immunoSEQ multiplex PCR, and TCRdb holds only the in-frame ones, with some missing. The table includes approximately 90,000 clones, over 70% detected once. Material: peripheral blood. The receptors stem from a woman aged 80 or over with active or convalescent COVID-19.

The gene calls are TRBV6-5 and TRBJ2-1; 14 bases map to TRBD2. In germline, CDR1 is MNHEY, CDR2 SVGAGI. The CDR3 spans 15 residues. Trimming took 6 bases from V and 4 from J; bases not matched to a gene: 2. The CDR3, as DNA: TGTGCCAGCAGGGGACTAGCGGGAGTTTACAATGAGCAGTTCTTC. This codes for CASRGLAGVYNEQFF.

For this clone: The sample holds other DNA sequences that translate to the same CDR3. The chain combines TRBV2 with TRBJ2-5; 9 bases match TRBD2. The V gene end was trimmed by 2 bases and the J gene end by 5 bases; junction bases not matched to a gene: 3. Germline V CDR1 and CDR2: SNHLY, FYNNEI. CDR3 length: 14 amino acids. In nucleotides, the CDR3 is TGTGCCAGCAGTGAACTAGCGGGATGGGAGACCCAGTACTTC. Protein product: CASSELAGWETQYF.

The rearrangement uses TRBV9 and TRBJ2-1; the match to TRBD2 covers 12 bases. Germline assignment: CDR1 SGDLS and CDR2 YYNGEE. V trimming: 8 bases; J trimming: 7 bases; junction bases outside the gene matches: 10. There are 15 residues in the CDR3. As DNA, the CDR3 is TGTGCCAGTTCGATCCGCGGGACTAGCGGGAATGAGCAGTTCTTC. Amino acid sequence: CASSIRGTSGNEQFF.

V gene TRBV5-4 combines with J gene TRBJ2-5; 8 positions match TRBD2. The germline gives CDR1 SGHNT, CDR2 YYREEE (reference sequence). The CDR3 has 18 amino acids. J lost 5 bases, V lost 4 bases, and 19 bases had no gene match. The CDR3 DNA is TGTGCCAGCAGCCGTACTATCGGGGGGGAAATTGGGTCCGAGACCCAGTACTTC. Protein: CASSRTIGGEIGSETQYF.

The chain recombines TRBV5-5 with TRBJ2-5, with 7 bases matching TRBD2. The V and J ends lost 4 bases and 3 bases, in that order; junction bases with no gene match: 6. Germline CDR1 SGHKS, CDR2 YYEKEE (reference sequence). The length of the CDR3 is 14 residues. The CDR3 sequence: CASSHPGGEETQYF. CDR3 nucleotide sequence: TGTGCCAGCAGCCACCCGGGGGGAGAAGAGACCCAGTACTTC.

The rearrangement joins TRBV6-5 to TRBJ2-6; D remains unclear. Deletions cut 6 bases from V and 1 base from J, with 4 bases between. Looked up from germline, CDR1 is MNHEY and CDR2 is SVGAGI. The CDR3 runs to 13 residues. The CDR3 DNA sequence: TGTGCCAGCAGGCAGTCTGGGGCCAACGTCCTGACTTTC. It translates to CASRQSGANVLTF.

This rearrangement joins TRBV21-1 to TRBJ2-3; the table's D call, TRBD2, has no DNA check behind it. TRBV21-1 is tagged as a pseudogene. The CDR3 has 15 residues. Written as DNA, the CDR3 is TGTGCCAGCACCTTTAAATCGCGGAGCACAGATACGCAGTATTTT. Translation gives CASTFKSRSTDTQYF.

The J gene is TRBJ2-2, the V gene TRBV18; D unclear. Germline V gives CDR1 KGHSH, CDR2 LQKENI. V lost 2 bases and J lost 5, with 12 bases in between. This CDR3 contains 15 residues. The CDR3 DNA is TGTGCCAGCTCACCAGAGGTCGAGGTTACCGGGGAGCTGTTTTTT. This translates into CASSPEVEVTGELFF.

The chain links TRBV6-5 to TRBJ2-2; TRBD1 matches at 7 bases. With V trimmed by 6 bases and J by 0 bases, 4 bases remained unmatched. The CDR3 runs to 15 residues. CDR1 is MNHEY and CDR2 is SVGAGI in the germline V gene. CDR3 loop: CASSQDRANTGELFF. The CDR3 coding sequence is TGTGCCAGCAGCCAAGACAGGGCGAACACCGGGGAGCTGTTTTTT.

The chain joins TRBV5-6 to TRBJ2-7, with 9 bases matching TRBD2. J was trimmed by 2 bases and V by 1 base; bases with no gene match: 7. CDR3 length: 16 amino acids. Germline CDR1 is SGHDT and CDR2 is YYEEEE. The chain's CDR3 is CASSLLARGRAYEQYF. The CDR3, as DNA: TGTGCCAGCAGCTTGCTAGCTCGCGGGAGGGCCTACGAGCAGTACTTC.

The V call is TRBV10-1, the J call TRBJ1-2, with TRBD1 as a possible D gene (6 bases). The germline V and J ends were trimmed by 2 bases and 9 bases, with 19 bases remaining between them. This CDR3 contains 15 residues. Germline V CDR1 and CDR2: WNHNN, SYGVQD (reference sequence). Here the CDR3 reads CASSEPLARGGRYTF. DNA for the CDR3: TGCGCCAGCAGTGAGCCGTTGGCCAGGGGCGGGCGCTACACCTTC.

This clone has more than one count but fewer than ten. The V gene is TRBV2, the J gene TRBJ1-5, with 7 bases aligning to TRBD1. CDR3 size: 13 residues. V was clipped by 7 bases and J by 7 bases; unmatched bases: 7. Germline lookup yields CDR1 SNHLY and CDR2 FYNNEI. The CDR3 coding sequence is TGTGCCAGCACCAGGGGGACAGTCCAGCCCCAGCATTTT. Translation gives CASTRGTVQPQHF.

The rearrangement links TRBV23-1 to TRBJ2-7; 13 bases match TRBD2. TRBV23-1 is an ORF; its function is uncertain. The V segment lost 2 bases and the J segment 5 bases; nucleotides outside the gene matches: 9. The CDR3 runs 17 residues. The CDR3 spells CASSQIRLAGGPHEQYF. The CDR3 nucleotides are TGCGCCAGCAGTCAAATCCGACTAGCGGGAGGTCCCCACGAGCAGTACTTC.

This rearrangement joins TRBV7-2 to TRBJ2-7; D is unresolved. V lost 5 bases and J 4 bases, leaving 21 bases between the germline ends. Per the germline V gene, CDR1 is SGHTA and CDR2 is FQGNSA. The CDR3 is 16 amino acids. CDR3 DNA sequence: TGTGCCAGCAGCCCCCTCCCCGCAGGCCGCTCGTACGAGCAGTACTTC. This gives the protein CASSPLPAGRSYEQYF.

The chain carries TRBV5-1 and TRBJ1-6; 9 bases map to TRBD1. V gave up 4 bases and J gave up 5 bases; unmatched junction bases: 10. CDR1 and CDR2 from the germline V gene are SGHRS and YFSETQ. The CDR3 is made up of 17 amino acids. The CDR3 protein is CASSRTLQGADNSPLHF. The CDR3 DNA follows: TGCGCCAGCAGCCGCACATTACAGGGGGCGGATAATTCACCCCTCCACTTT.

The chain uses TRBV18 and TRBJ1-2, with 7 positions matching TRBD1. Trimming took 3 bases from V and 4 from J; bases not matched to a gene: 5. The CDR3 runs 14 residues. Germline lookup yields CDR1 KGHSH and CDR2 LQKENI. The CDR3 DNA follows: TGTGCCAGCTCACCTGGGACAGAGTCCTATGGCTACACCTTC. Translated, it gives CASSPGTESYGYTF.

The rearrangement uses TRBV18 and TRBJ2-1; possible D gene TRBD2, 5 bases. Germline V lookup: CDR1 KGHSH, CDR2 LQKENI. CDR3 size: 13 residues. Trimming stripped 2 bases from V and 8 bases from J, with 10 bases between. CDR3 nucleotides: TGTGCCAGCTCACCATTCGGAGCGGATGAGCAGTTCTTC. It is translated as CASSPFGADEQFF.

The genes are TRBV29-1 and TRBJ2-1, with unresolved D. Trimming took 2 bases from V and 5 from J, leaving 13 bases between them. Looked up from germline, CDR1 is SQVTM and CDR2 is ANQGSEA. This CDR3 region has 14 residues. The CDR3 is CSVETSMGHNEQFF. In nucleotides, the CDR3 is TGCAGCGTTGAAACGTCGATGGGCCACAATGAGCAGTTCTTC.

This chain links TRBV12-3 or TRBV12-4 with TRBJ1-4; D is ambiguous. The CDR3 runs 13 residues. The germline V and J ends were trimmed by 3 bases and 8 bases, with 10 bases remaining between them. The CDR3: CASSFRDWEKLFF. The CDR3 bases are TGTGCCAGCAGTTTTAGAGATTGGGAAAAACTGTTTTTT.

The rearrangement links TRBV6-5 to TRBJ1-1, with unresolved D. CDR1 and CDR2 from the germline V gene are MNHEY and SVGAGI. The CDR3 totals 15 residues. Trimming pared 0 bases from V and 4 bases from J, leaving 12 bases between. The CDR3 DNA reads TGTGCCAGCAGTTACTCGAACGGGTACGGCACTGAAGCTTTCTTT. Translating it yields CASSYSNGYGTEAFF.

This chain links TRBV28 with TRBJ2-1; the match to TRBD2 covers 8 bases. CDR1 and CDR2 (germline): MDHEN, SYDVKM. The J segment lost 4 bases and the V segment lost 5 bases, leaving 4 bases of the junction unmatched. There are 14 residues in the CDR3. The CDR3 DNA sequence: TGTGCCAGCAGTCCGGGACTAGAGTACAATGAGCAGTTCTTC. It specifies CASSPGLEYNEQFF.

The chain uses TRBV2 and TRBJ1-2; no firm D call. The CDR3 is 13 residues long. Germline V gives CDR1 SNHLY, CDR2 FYNNEI. V lost 6 bases and J lost 4, with 12 bases in between. CDR3 amino acids: CASRDSPSYGYTF. The CDR3 DNA follows: TGTGCCAGCAGGGACTCTCCCTCCTATGGCTACACCTTC.

In this sample, this clone turned up once. The rearrangement links TRBV10-3 to TRBJ2-7, with D unclear. V was clipped by 1 base and J by 2 bases, with 9 bases between them. Germline CDR1 is ENHRY and CDR2 is SYGVKD. CDR3 length equals 14 residues. The CDR3 here is CAISEYGGTYEQYF. The CDR3 DNA is TGTGCCATCAGTGAGTATGGCGGAACCTACGAGCAGTACTTC.

The chain combines TRBV6-5 with TRBJ1-1; D gene ambiguous. This CDR3 has 14 amino acids. Trimming removed 6 bases from V and 1 base from J, with 12 bases in between. Germline CDR1 is MNHEY and CDR2 is SVGAGI. CDR3 protein: CASSAIHRNTEAFF. CDR3 nucleotides: TGTGCCAGCAGCGCAATTCACAGGAACACTGAAGCTTTCTTT.